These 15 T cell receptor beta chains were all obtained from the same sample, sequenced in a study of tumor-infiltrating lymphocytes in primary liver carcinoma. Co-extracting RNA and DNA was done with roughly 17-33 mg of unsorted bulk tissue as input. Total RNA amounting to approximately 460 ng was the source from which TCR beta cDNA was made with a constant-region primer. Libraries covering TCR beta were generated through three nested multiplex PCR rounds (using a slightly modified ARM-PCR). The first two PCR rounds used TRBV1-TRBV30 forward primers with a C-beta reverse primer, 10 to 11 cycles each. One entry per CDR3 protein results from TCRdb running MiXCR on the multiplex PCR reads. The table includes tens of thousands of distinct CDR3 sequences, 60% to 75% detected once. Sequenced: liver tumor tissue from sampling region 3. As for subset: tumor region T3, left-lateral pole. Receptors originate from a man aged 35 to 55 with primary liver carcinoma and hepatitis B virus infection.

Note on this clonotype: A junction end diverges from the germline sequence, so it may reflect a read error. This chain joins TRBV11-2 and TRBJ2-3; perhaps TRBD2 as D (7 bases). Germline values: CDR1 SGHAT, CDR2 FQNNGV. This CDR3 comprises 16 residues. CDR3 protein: CAGSLEELAWTDTQYF. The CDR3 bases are TGTGCCGGCAGCTTAGAGGAACTAGCGTGGACAGATACGCAATATTTT.

CDR3 nucleotide sequence: TGCGCTGGCAGCCGCCAACAGGGTGCAACTAATGAAAAACTGTTTTTT. Protein: CAGSRQQGATNEKLFF. This chain connects TRBV4-1 to TRBJ1-4; D might be TRBD1 (6 bases). The V gene's germline CDR1 is MGHRA and CDR2 YSYEKL. The CDR3 length is 16 residues.

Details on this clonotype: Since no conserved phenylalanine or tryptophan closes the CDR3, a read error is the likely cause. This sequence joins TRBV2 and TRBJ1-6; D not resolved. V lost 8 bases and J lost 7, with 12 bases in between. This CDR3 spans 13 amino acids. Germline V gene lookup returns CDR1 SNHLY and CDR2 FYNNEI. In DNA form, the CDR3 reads TGTGCCAGCGAGGAAATCCCCAATTCACCCCTCCACATT. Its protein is CASEEIPNSPLHI.

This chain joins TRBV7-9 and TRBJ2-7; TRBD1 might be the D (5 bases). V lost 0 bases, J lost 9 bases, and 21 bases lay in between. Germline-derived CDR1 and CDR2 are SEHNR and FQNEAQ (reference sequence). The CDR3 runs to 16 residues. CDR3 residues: CASSLAVVGPSNGQYF. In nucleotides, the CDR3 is TGTGCCAGCAGCTTAGCGGTAGTGGGGCCCTCGAACGGGCAGTACTTC.

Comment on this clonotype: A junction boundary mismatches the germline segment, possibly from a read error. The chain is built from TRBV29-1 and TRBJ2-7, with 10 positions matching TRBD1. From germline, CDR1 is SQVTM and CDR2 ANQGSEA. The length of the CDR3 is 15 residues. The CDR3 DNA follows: TGCAGCATTGAAGAAGAAGGACAGGGGGTCCACGAGCAGTACTTC. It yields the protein CSIEEEGQGVHEQYF.

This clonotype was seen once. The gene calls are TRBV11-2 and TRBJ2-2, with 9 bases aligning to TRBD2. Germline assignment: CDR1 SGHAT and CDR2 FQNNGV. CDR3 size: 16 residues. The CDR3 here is CLSSLVALAGIGELFF. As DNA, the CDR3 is TGTCTCAGCAGCTTGGTGGCGCTAGCGGGAATCGGGGAGCTGTTTTTT.

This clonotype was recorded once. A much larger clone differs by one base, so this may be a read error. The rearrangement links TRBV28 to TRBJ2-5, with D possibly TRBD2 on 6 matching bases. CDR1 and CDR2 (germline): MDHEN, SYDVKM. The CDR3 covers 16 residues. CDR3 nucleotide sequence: TGTGCCAGCAGCAAACCCAGCGACCCGGGGGAGGAGACCCACTACTTC. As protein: CASSKPSDPGEETHYF.

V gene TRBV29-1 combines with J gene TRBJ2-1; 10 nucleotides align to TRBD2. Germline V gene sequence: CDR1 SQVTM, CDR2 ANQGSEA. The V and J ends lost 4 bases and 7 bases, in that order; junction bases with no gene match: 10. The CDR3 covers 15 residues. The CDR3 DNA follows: TGCAGCGTTGTGACAGCGGGAGGGCCAGGTAATGAGCAGTTCTTC. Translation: CSVVTAGGPGNEQFF.

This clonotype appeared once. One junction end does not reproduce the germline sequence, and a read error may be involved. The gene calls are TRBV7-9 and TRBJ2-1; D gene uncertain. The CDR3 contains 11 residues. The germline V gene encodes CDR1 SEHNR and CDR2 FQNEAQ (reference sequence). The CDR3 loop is CAGSSHNEQFF. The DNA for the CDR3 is TGTGCCGGCAGCTCACACAATGAGCAGTTCTTC.

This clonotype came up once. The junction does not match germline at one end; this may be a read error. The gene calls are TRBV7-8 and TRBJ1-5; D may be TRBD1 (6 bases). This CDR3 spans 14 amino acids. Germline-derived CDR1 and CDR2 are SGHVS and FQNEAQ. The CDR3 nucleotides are TGTGCCAGCAGCCCAGGGACACTGAATCAGCCCCATCATTTT. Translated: CASSPGTLNQPHHF.

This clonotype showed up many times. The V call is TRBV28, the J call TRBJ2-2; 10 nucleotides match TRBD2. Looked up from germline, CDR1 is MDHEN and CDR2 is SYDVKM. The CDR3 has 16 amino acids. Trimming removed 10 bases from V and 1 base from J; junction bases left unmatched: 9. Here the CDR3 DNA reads TGTGCCACCGAGTCATGGACTAGCGGGAACACCGGGGAGCTGTTTTTT. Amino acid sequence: CATESWTSGNTGELFF.

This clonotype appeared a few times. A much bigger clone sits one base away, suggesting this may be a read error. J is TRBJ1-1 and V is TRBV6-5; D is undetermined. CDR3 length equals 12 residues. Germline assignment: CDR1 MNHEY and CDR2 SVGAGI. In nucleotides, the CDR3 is TGTGCCAGCAGTCACCTGAACACTGGAGCTTTCTTT. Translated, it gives CASSHLNTGAFF.

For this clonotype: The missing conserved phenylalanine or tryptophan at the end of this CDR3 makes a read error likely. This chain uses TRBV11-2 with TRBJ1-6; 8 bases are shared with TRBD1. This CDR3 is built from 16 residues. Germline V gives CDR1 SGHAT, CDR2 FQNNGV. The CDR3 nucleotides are TGTACCAGCAGCTTACTTGACAGGGGCTATAATTCACCCCTCCACTCT. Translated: CTSSLLDRGYNSPLHS.

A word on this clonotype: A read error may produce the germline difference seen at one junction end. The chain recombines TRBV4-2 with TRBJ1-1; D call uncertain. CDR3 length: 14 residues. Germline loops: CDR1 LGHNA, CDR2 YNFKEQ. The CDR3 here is CASSQDRIVTVAFF. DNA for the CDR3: TGTGCCAGCAGCCAAGATCGGATAGTGACTGTAGCTTTCTTT.

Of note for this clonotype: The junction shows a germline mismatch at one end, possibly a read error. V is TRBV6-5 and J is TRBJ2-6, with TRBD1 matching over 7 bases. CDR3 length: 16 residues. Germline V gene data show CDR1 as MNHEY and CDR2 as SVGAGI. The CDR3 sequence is CATRAGDRSGVNVLTF. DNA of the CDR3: TGTGCCACAAGGGCAGGGGACAGATCCGGGGTCAACGTCCTGACTTTC.